These T cell receptor beta chains were read from a single sample in a study of beta chain features in type 1 diabetes. This table comes from immunoSEQ multiplex PCR, and its TCRdb copy is limited to in-frame clones, with some not included. There are about 180,000 clones in the sample; roughly an eighth occur only once, and less than 0.7% lies in the top ten. Sequenced input: central memory CD4+ T cells from blood. The receptors come from a woman under 30 in good health. Each CDR3 is given with its conserved first and last residue. D genes are given only for firm matches. A clone size is listed for some rows: how often the clone was seen (once, few, many), or a class if it is expanded.

D gene,CDR3 length,clone size,J gene,V gene,CDR3 protein,CDR3 DNA
-,14,few,TRBJ2-7,TRBV10-3,CAISETVLSYEQYF,TGTGCCATCAGTGAGACAGTGTTGTCCTACGAGCAGTACTTC
TRBD1,16,-,TRBJ2-1,TRBV15,CATSRDLQGPYNEQFF,TGTGCCACCAGCAGAGATTTACAGGGGCCCTACAATGAGCAGTTCTTC
-,14,few,TRBJ2-7,TRBV27,CASSLSWGPYEQYF,TGTGCCAGCAGTTTATCGTGGGGGCCCTACGAGCAGTACTTC
-,14,few,TRBJ1-2,TRBV11-2,CASSSEGWNYGYTF,TGTGCCAGCAGCTCCGAGGGATGGAACTATGGCTACACCTTC
-,15,few,TRBJ1-4,TRBV30,CAWSVLRGWGEKLFF,TGTGCCTGGAGTGTACTGAGGGGGTGGGGTGAAAAACTGTTTTTT
TRBD1,13,few,TRBJ2-7,TRBV29-1,CSVGGQGPYEQYF,TGCAGCGTGGGGGGACAGGGGCCCTACGAGCAGTACTTC
TRBD2,18,-,TRBJ2-7,TRBV28,CASSGAPGVGRGSYEQYF,TGTGCCAGCAGTGGAGCTCCCGGGGTAGGGAGGGGATCCTACGAGCAGTACTTC
TRBD2,15,-,TRBJ2-4,TRBV11-3,CASSLGGRRSGIQYF,TGTGCCAGCAGCTTGGGCGGGAGAAGGTCTGGCATTCAGTACTTC
-,13,few,TRBJ2-1,TRBV30,CAWSVGSHNEQFF,TGTGCCTGGAGTGTCGGTTCTCACAATGAGCAGTTCTTC
-,14,many,TRBJ2-7,TRBV27,CASGPTSSSYEQYF,TGTGCCAGCGGACCAACTAGTAGCTCCTACGAGCAGTACTTC
-,15,-,TRBJ2-7,TRBV5-6,CASSPLGVSRDEQYF,TGTGCCAGCAGCCCCTTAGGGGTCAGCCGGGACGAGCAGTACTTC
-,14,-,TRBJ2-6,TRBV19,CASRDRSGANVLTF,TGTGCCAGTAGAGACAGGTCTGGGGCCAACGTCCTGACTTTC
TRBD1,15,few,TRBJ1-2,TRBV19,CASRTGTGINYGYTF,TGTGCCAGTAGAACCGGGACAGGCATAAACTATGGCTACACCTTC
-,13,few,TRBJ1-4,TRBV25-1,CATTDSPNEKLFF,TGTGCCACCACGGACAGCCCTAATGAAAAACTGTTTTTT